This TCR beta chain was obtained from a study of T cells in women clearing cervical HPV infection. Study as a whole: Controls' single incident HPV16 infection cleared within 12 months without precancer. The study's findings and limits: TRBV6-7 abundance was lower in cases than controls (approximately 0.1% versus 0.17%).

On this clone itself: Its cognate antigen is unknown. The read ends 3 residues shy of where the CDR3 ends; the end is completed using the germline J gene.

Profiled with immunoSEQ multiplex PCR; TCRdb holds only in-frame clones, not every one. This sample's clone table lists about 25,000 clones. Per the germline V gene, CDR1 is SEHNR and CDR2 is FQNEAQ (reference sequence). The CDR3 contains 12 residues. V lost 4 bases, J lost 6 bases, and 10 bases lay in between. This sequence joins TRBV7-9 and TRBJ2-7; D is possibly TRBD2 (5 bases). The TCR sequence derives from a woman aged 18 to 75 with a cervical HPV16 infection that either progressed to CIN3+ or cleared (not recorded which). Sequencing was carried out using blood buffy coat. This chain's CDR3 is CASSSAGGEQYF. CDR3 bases read: TGTGCCAGCAGCTCCGCGGGCGGCGAG.